The clone carrying this TCR beta chain was seen a handful of times. Its antigen remains unknown. This entry is derived from a study of OX40 agonist ivuxolimab in advanced cancers. On the study more broadly: Head and neck, renal cell, melanoma or hepatocellular carcinoma were the cancers that dose-escalation patients had. Three partial responders included one hepatocellular carcinoma patient and two cutaneous melanoma patients. Notes on the study in general: By week 6 at 0.1 to 3.0 mg/kg, blood CD4+ and CD8+ T cells had expanded clonally.

Germline V gives CDR1 MNHEY, CDR2 SMNVEV (reference sequence). The CDR3 runs 16 residues. Deletions cut 6 bases from V and 7 bases from J, with 21 bases between. The table came from immunoSEQ multiplex PCR; TCRdb's copy has only in-frame clones and leaves some out. The top ten hold 3% to 4% of the sample, which has fewer than 60,000 clones, about 80% seen once. This sequence was found in an adult with an advanced solid tumor such as melanoma, head and neck, liver or kidney cancer. The sample was CD4+ or CD8+ T cells sorted from blood, taken in a trial of the OX40 agonist ivuxolimab. The chain employs TRBV27 and TRBJ1-4, with D unresolved. CDR3 sequence reads: CASRNSTGRLGEKLFF. CDR3 DNA: TGTGCCAGCAGAAACAGCACCGGACGGCTGGGTGAAAAACTGTTTTTT.